The 26 T cell receptor beta chains in this list originate from one sample, sequenced in a study of Graves' ophthalmopathy and Graves' hyperthyroidism (dated by TCRdb to the late 2010s). These reads were obtained on an Illumina HiSeq 2000. For repertoire sequencing, the TCR beta CDR3 regions were amplified from RNA transcripts. A first-round RT-PCR used HTBI primers with the Qiagen OneStep RT-PCR kit, followed by a second-round multiplex PCR, size selection and purification. Using fastp trimming at Q25 and MiXCR clonotype assembly, TCRdb reanalyzed the public sequencing data and kept in-frame beta chains. All rows with the same CDR3 protein become a single entry with the most common DNA and genes. In this sample the table shows about 390,000 distinct CDR3 sequences, about 17% of which occur a single time. 2.4% of the sample is held by the ten biggest clonotypes. The sequenced sample was peripheral blood. These receptors originate from an adult woman with stable Graves' hyperthyroidism.

This clonotype was seen more than once but under ten times. This chain uses TRBV2 with TRBJ2-3; 7 nucleotides align to TRBD1. CDR3 length equals 17 residues. With 1 base clipped from V and 0 bases from J, the junction kept 7 bases outside the gene matches. CDR1 SNHLY and CDR2 FYNNEI come from the germline V gene. CDR3 nucleotide sequence: TGTGCCAGCAGTGAAGGGTACAGGGGATATAGCACAGATACGCAGTATTTT. It translates to CASSEGYRGYSTDTQYF.

This clonotype was recorded many times. This chain uses TRBV27 with TRBJ2-5, with 11 positions matching TRBD2. V lost 7 bases to trimming and J lost 6 bases; unmatched junction nucleotides: 7. This CDR3 comprises 14 residues. Per the germline V gene, CDR1 is MNHEY and CDR2 is SMNVEV (reference sequence). As DNA, the CDR3 is TGTGCCAGCACCCCTAGCGGGAGGTGGAAGACCCAGTACTTC. Protein sequence: CASTPSGRWKTQYF.

This clonotype has a count of ten or more. The genes are TRBV6-1 and TRBJ1-5; no reliable D call. Trimming took 2 bases from V and 1 from J, leaving 6 bases between them. CDR1 and CDR2 (germline): MNHNS, SASEGT. CDR3 size: 14 residues. The CDR3 DNA follows: TGTGCCAGCAGTGAACTGGGGAGCAATCAGCCCCAGCATTTT. It is translated as CASSELGSNQPQHF.

This clonotype was counted many times. V usage is TRBV6-2 or TRBV6-3 and J usage is TRBJ2-7; possible D gene TRBD2, 6 bases. Trimming stripped 7 bases from V and 2 bases from J, with 18 bases between. Per the germline V gene, CDR1 is MNHEY and CDR2 is SVGEGT. The CDR3 runs to 15 residues. CDR3 loop: CASTPAPGEAYEQYF. CDR3 bases: TGTGCCAGCACCCCGGCACCGGGGGAGGCCTACGAGCAGTACTTC.

In this sample, this clonotype turned up many times. The chain is built from TRBV7-2 and TRBJ1-2; TRBD1 matches 9 bases. The CDR3 sequence is 13 residues long. Germline V gene data show CDR1 as SGHTA and CDR2 as FQGNSA. Trimming at V came to 1 base and at J to 8 bases, leaving 2 bases not matched to a gene. CDR3 DNA: TGTGCCAGCAGCTTAGGACAGGGGGAAGGCTACACCTTC. This translates into CASSLGQGEGYTF. Using reference TRBV7-2 and TRBJ1-2 for the parts outside the CDR3, the full variable domain is GAGVSQSPSNKVTEKGKDVELRCDPISGHTALYWYRQSLGQGLEFLIYFQGNSAPDKSGLPSDRFSAERTGGSVSTLTIQRTQQEDSAVYLCASSLGQGEGYTFGSGTRLTVV.

This clonotype was detected ten times or more. CDR3 nucleotide sequence: TGTGCCAGCAGTTGGTTCGGAAACACCATATATTTT. Translating it yields CASSWFGNTIYF. The chain employs TRBV12-3 or TRBV12-4 and TRBJ1-3; D gene uncertain. The CDR3 is 12 residues long. V lost 4 bases, J lost 4 bases, and 5 bases lay in between.

Many counts were recorded for this clonotype. V gene TRBV20-1 combines with J gene TRBJ1-5, with D perhaps matching TRBD1 (5 bases). The CDR3 extends over 16 amino acids. Germline values: CDR1 DFQATT, CDR2 SNEGSKA (reference sequence). V was clipped by 0 bases and J by 1 base, with 13 bases between them. In nucleotides, the CDR3 is TGCAGTGCTAGAGACGAGGGGTATAGGAGCAATCAGCCCCAGCATTTT. It is translated as CSARDEGYRSNQPQHF.

This clonotype occurred many times. This chain links TRBV6-5 with TRBJ2-7, with 9 bases lining up with TRBD2. Germline assignment: CDR1 MNHEY and CDR2 SVGAGI. Losses at the gene ends were 5 bases for V and 2 bases for J; bases not matched to a gene: 13. CDR3 size: 17 residues. CDR3 nucleotides: TGTGCCAGCAGTCCCCACCGGGAGGCGGGAGGGGCCTACGAGCAGTACTTC. It encodes CASSPHREAGGAYEQYF.

This clonotype was counted ten times or more. The chain carries TRBV19 and TRBJ1-6; 8 nucleotides agree with TRBD1. J gave up 10 bases and V 5 bases, and 13 bases lay outside the gene matches. The CDR3 spans 16 residues. CDR1 LNHDA and CDR2 SQIVND come from the germline V gene (reference sequence). CDR3 in amino acids: CASSRTTGGGRSPLHF. In nucleotides, the CDR3 is TGTGCCAGTAGTCGGACAACAGGGGGAGGTCGGTCACCCCTCCACTTT.

At least ten counts were recorded for this clonotype. V gene TRBV20-1 combines with J gene TRBJ2-5; TRBD1 might be the D (6 bases). CDR1 DFQATT and CDR2 SNEGSKA come from the germline V gene (reference sequence). The CDR3 loop spans 13 amino acids. Trimming left V 1 base short and J 5 bases short, with 11 bases between. Here the CDR3 DNA reads TGCAGTGCTAGAGCAGACAGGTCCGAGACCCAGTACTTC. Residues: CSARADRSETQYF.

The rearrangement links TRBV27 to TRBJ2-7, with D maybe TRBD2 (7 bases). V shed 6 bases and J shed 7 bases, with 19 bases lying between them. The CDR3 extends over 14 amino acids. Per germline, CDR1 MNHEY and CDR2 SMNVEV (reference sequence). As DNA, the CDR3 is TGTGCCAGCAGAGGGGGGCGGGAGCTAGAAGAGCAGTACTTC. It yields the protein CASRGGRELEEQYF.

The chain is built from TRBV12-3 or TRBV12-4 and TRBJ2-5, with TRBD2 matching 11 bases. J was trimmed by 5 bases and V by 4 bases; bases with no gene match: 9. CDR3 length: 16 residues. The CDR3 sequence is CASSWAGLAGGETQYF. In nucleotides, the CDR3 is TGTGCCAGCAGTTGGGCGGGGCTAGCGGGAGGTGAGACCCAGTACTTC.

In its sample, this clonotype was seen a few times. The chain has TRBV18 and TRBJ1-2; 9 bases map to TRBD1. V shed 3 bases, J shed 0 bases, and the junction held 8 bases outside the gene matches. The CDR3 is made up of 17 amino acids. Germline CDR1 and CDR2: KGHSH and LQKENI. CDR3 residues: CASSPGTGTLANYGYTF. In nucleotides, the CDR3 is TGTGCCAGCTCACCCGGGACAGGGACCCTCGCTAACTATGGCTACACCTTC.

This clonotype was picked up many times. This rearrangement joins TRBV20-1 to TRBJ1-1; D is uncertain. V was shortened by 3 bases and J by 0 bases, with 11 bases between the two germline ends. CDR1 DFQATT and CDR2 SNEGSKA come from the germline V gene (reference sequence). CDR3 length: 14 amino acids. CDR3 bases: TGCAGTGCTAGTCTCTACATAATGAACACTGAAGCTTTCTTT. Protein: CSASLYIMNTEAFF.

Ten or more counts support this clonotype. The J gene is TRBJ2-5, the V gene TRBV2; 12 nucleotides agree with TRBD2. Germline loops: CDR1 SNHLY, CDR2 FYNNEI. V shed 3 bases, J shed 2 bases, and the junction held 13 bases outside the gene matches. The CDR3 covers 19 residues. The CDR3: CASSDHRLAGVRLQETQYF. For the CDR3, the DNA is TGTGCCAGCAGTGACCACAGACTAGCGGGAGTTCGGCTTCAAGAGACCCAGTACTTC.

This sequence joins TRBV27 and TRBJ2-6; possible D gene TRBD1, 5 bases. The V gene's germline CDR1 is MNHEY and CDR2 SMNVEV (reference sequence). This CDR3 contains 15 residues. With 6 bases removed from V and 1 base from J, the gap between germline ends came to 10 bases. CDR3 bases: TGTGCCAGCAGAACTAAGGGGTCTGGGGCCAACGTCCTGACTTTC. Translation: CASRTKGSGANVLTF.

This clonotype has at least ten counts. The V call is TRBV9, the J call TRBJ2-2; D remains ambiguous. Germline V lookup: CDR1 SGDLS, CDR2 YYNGEE. The CDR3 is 12 residues long. Trimming pared 0 bases from V and 5 bases from J, leaving 2 bases between. The DNA for the CDR3 is TGTGCCAGCAGCGTAGGGACCGGGGAGCTGTTTTTT. Protein product: CASSVGTGELFF.

This clonotype was observed at least ten times. This rearrangement joins TRBV10-3 to TRBJ2-7; possibly TRBD1 or TRBD2 for D (5 bases each). This CDR3 has 15 amino acids. The germline V and J ends were trimmed by 0 bases and 7 bases, with 16 bases remaining between them. CDR1 is ENHRY, CDR2 SYGVKD, per germline. The CDR3 region has the DNA TGTGCCATCAGTGAGTCTTCAGGTGGTGAGGGGGAGCAGTACTTC. This encodes CAISESSGGEGEQYF.

This clonotype was picked up many times. One junction end disagrees with the germline gene, perhaps due to a read error. This sequence joins TRBV7-7 and TRBJ2-7, with no clear D. CDR3 size: 15 residues. Per the germline V gene, CDR1 is SSHAT and CDR2 is FNYEAQ (reference sequence). The CDR3 DNA is TGTGCTAGCAGCTTAGGTCCCGGAGTAGTCTACGAGCAGTACTTC. This translates into CASSLGPGVVYEQYF. Supplemented by reference TRBV7-7 and TRBJ2-7, the full variable domain reads GAGVSQSPRYKVTKRGQDVTLRCDPISSHATLYWYQQALGQGPEFLTYFNYEAQPDKSGLPSDRFSAERPEGSISTLTIQRTEQRDSAMYRCASSLGPGVVYEQYFGPGTRLTVT.

This clonotype was observed at least ten times. The CDR3 coding sequence is TGTGCCACTGAAGCGGGTTCCTACGAGCAGTACTTC. Translation: CATEAGSYEQYF. The rearrangement links TRBV19 to TRBJ2-7; D is perhaps TRBD2 (6 bases). Germline V lookup: CDR1 LNHDA, CDR2 SQIVND (reference sequence). The V end was cut by 10 bases, the J end by 1 base, with 11 bases between. This CDR3 comprises 12 residues.

This clonotype occurred many times. V is TRBV7-8 and J is TRBJ1-1, with 9 bases matching TRBD1. Germline V gives CDR1 SGHVS, CDR2 FQNEAQ. This CDR3 region has 15 residues. Unmatched junction bases numbered 8, after V lost 5 bases and J lost 4 bases. CDR3 residues: CASSHRDREGTEAFF. The CDR3 nucleotides read TGTGCCAGCAGCCACCGGGACAGGGAGGGCACTGAAGCTTTCTTT.

This clonotype occurred many times. This chain uses TRBV29-1 with TRBJ2-5, with D possibly TRBD1 on 5 matching bases. Germline-derived CDR1 and CDR2 are SQVTM and ANQGSEA. The CDR3 consists of 12 residues. The V and J ends lost 7 bases and 2 bases respectively, with 11 bases between them. In nucleotides, the CDR3 is TGCAGCGCGGTGACAGATCAAGAGACCCAGTACTTC. This gives the protein CSAVTDQETQYF. Full variable domain (missing parts from reference TRBV29-1 and TRBJ2-5): SAVISQKPSRDICQRGTSLTIQCQVDSQVTMMFWYRQQPGQSLTLIATANQGSEATYESGFVIDKFPISRPNLTFSTLTVSNMSPEDSSIYLCSAVTDQETQYFGPGTRLLVL.

This chain joins TRBV28 and TRBJ2-5, with 15 bases identical to TRBD2. This CDR3 is built from 18 residues. CDR1 is MDHEN, CDR2 SYDVKM, per germline. The V segment lost 2 bases and the J segment 5 bases; nucleotides outside the gene matches: 9. DNA for the CDR3: TGTGCCAGCAGTTTACCCCGGACTAGCGGGAGGGCCGGGGAGACCCAGTACTTC. This gives the protein CASSLPRTSGRAGETQYF.

There are many counts of this clonotype. The gene calls are TRBV28 and TRBJ1-5; D gene uncertain. This CDR3 region has 14 residues. V lost 5 bases, J lost 4 bases, and 12 bases lay in between. Germline CDR1 and CDR2: MDHEN and SYDVKM. The CDR3 region is CASSKGFGNQPQHF. DNA of the CDR3: TGTGCCAGCAGTAAGGGATTCGGAAATCAGCCCCAGCATTTT.

This clonotype appeared many times. This rearrangement joins TRBV30 to TRBJ2-7; no clear D. Germline CDR1 GTSNPN, CDR2 SVGIG (reference sequence). The germline V and J ends were trimmed by 3 bases and 3 bases, with 12 bases remaining between them. The CDR3 loop spans 13 amino acids. The CDR3 sequence: CAWSPGRNYEQYF. Here the CDR3 DNA reads TGTGCCTGGAGCCCCGGGCGGAACTACGAGCAGTACTTC.

This clonotype was seen many times. The chain uses TRBV29-1 and TRBJ2-2; 9 bases fit TRBD1. The trim removed 7 bases at V and 3 bases at J, leaving 12 bases unmatched. Germline V gene lookup returns CDR1 SQVTM and CDR2 ANQGSEA. CDR3 length: 16 amino acids. Written as DNA, the CDR3 is TGCAGCGCCGCGGACAGGGGTTTATTCGACACCGGGGAGCTGTTTTTT. Amino acids: CSAADRGLFDTGELFF.